Below, 29 T cell receptor beta chains from the same sample are listed, as sequenced in a study of cytomegalovirus exposure and HLA in healthy donors. The PCR employed 60 Vbeta primers together with 13 Jbeta primers. Some clones are missing from TCRdb's copy, which holds only in-frame ones; the method was immunoSEQ multiplex PCR. Among hundreds of thousands of clones listed, roughly two thirds were seen once. Sequenced sample: PBMCs. The receptor set was obtained from a female donor in good health and CMV-seronegative.

The J gene is TRBJ2-3, the V gene TRBV7-9, with D perhaps TRBD2 (7 bases). Germline CDR1 reads SEHNR; CDR2 reads FQNEAQ (reference sequence). V was trimmed by 2 bases and J by 4 bases, leaving 10 bases between them. The CDR3 length is 14 residues. The CDR3 here is CASSLRGAADTQYF. The CDR3 nucleotides are TGTGCCAGCAGCTTACGGGGGGCCGCAGATACGCAGTATTTT.

The V call is TRBV9, the J call TRBJ1-2; maybe TRBD1 (5 bases). The CDR3 has 14 residues. V lost 0 bases and J lost 8, with 14 bases in between. Germline loops: CDR1 SGDLS, CDR2 YYNGEE. CDR3 DNA sequence: TGTGCCAGCAGCGTAGTCCCAGACAGAAGGGGCTACACCTTC. It codes for CASSVVPDRRGYTF.

The chain employs TRBV19 and TRBJ1-5; 7 bases agree with TRBD1. With 7 bases clipped from V and 4 bases from J, the junction kept 7 bases outside the gene matches. In germline, CDR1 is LNHDA, CDR2 SQIVND (reference sequence). The CDR3 spans 14 residues. CDR3 bases: TGTGCCAGTACCCGAGTCAGGGGGAATCAGCCCCAGCATTTT. It codes for CASTRVRGNQPQHF.

This chain uses TRBV6-1 with TRBJ2-1; tentatively, D is TRBD1 (5 bases). Germline V gene lookup returns CDR1 MNHNS and CDR2 SASEGT. Trimming left V 2 bases short and J 4 bases short, with 12 bases between. The CDR3 runs 15 residues. Here the CDR3 reads CASSEQGNGYNEQFF. As DNA, the CDR3 is TGTGCCAGCAGTGAACAGGGTAACGGGTACAATGAGCAGTTCTTC.

This clone has just one count. The gene calls are TRBV5-1 and TRBJ1-1; 8 bases match TRBD1. V was clipped by 2 bases and J by 4 bases; unmatched bases: 7. The CDR3 contains 15 residues. The germline CDR1 and CDR2 sequences are SGHRS and YFSETQ. The CDR3 nucleotides are TGCGCCAGCAGCTTAATAAGAGGACAGGGCACTGAAGCTTTCTTT. Its protein product is CASSLIRGQGTEAFF.

The CDR3 bases are TGCGCCAGCAGCCCGGACAGGGGATACTACAATGAGCAGTTCTTC. Translation: CASSPDRGYYNEQFF. This rearrangement joins TRBV5-1 to TRBJ2-1; 9 bases fit TRBD1. The CDR3 extends over 15 amino acids. The germline V gene encodes CDR1 SGHRS and CDR2 YFSETQ. The trim removed 4 bases at V and 3 bases at J, leaving 5 bases unmatched.

The chain carries TRBV7-2 and TRBJ2-7; TRBD2 matches at 8 bases. V lost 5 bases and J lost 12; bases outside the gene matches: 9. Germline values: CDR1 SGHTA, CDR2 FQGNSA. The CDR3 runs to 12 residues. Written as DNA, the CDR3 is TGTGCCAGCAGCCAACGGACGGGAGGGATGTACTTC. This encodes CASSQRTGGMYF.

The V and J genes are TRBV20-1 and TRBJ2-1, with unresolved D. The germline CDR1 and CDR2 sequences are DFQATT and SNEGSKA (reference sequence). The CDR3 extends over 10 amino acids. Trimming removed 5 bases from V and 9 bases from J, with 8 bases in between. The CDR3 reads CSALSVEQFF. The CDR3 DNA reads as TGCAGTGCTCTCAGCGTTGAGCAGTTCTTC.

This chain links TRBV28 with TRBJ2-4; maybe TRBD1 (6 bases). V gave up 3 bases and J gave up 0 bases, with 12 bases separating them. The germline V gene has CDR1 MDHEN and CDR2 SYDVKM. The CDR3 extends over 16 amino acids. The CDR3 region has the DNA TGTGCCAGCAGTTTCCGGGACACCCTAGCCAAAAACATTCAGTACTTC. Translating it yields CASSFRDTLAKNIQYF.

The chain couples TRBV7-2 to TRBJ2-1, with TRBD2 matching over 10 bases. CDR1 is SGHTA, CDR2 FQGNSA, per germline. The V and J ends lost 2 bases and 6 bases, in that order; junction bases with no gene match: 7. The CDR3 extends over 16 amino acids. This CDR3 is CASSLSGLAGVNEQFF. CDR3 DNA sequence: TGTGCCAGCAGCTTATCAGGGCTAGCGGGAGTCAATGAGCAGTTCTTC.

This clone appeared a few times. CDR3 protein: CASSVDKTDTQYF. In DNA, the CDR3 is TGCGCCAGCAGCGTCGACAAGACAGATACGCAGTATTTT. V is TRBV5-1 and J is TRBJ2-3; D remains ambiguous. V was shortened by 4 bases and J by 3 bases, with 9 bases between the two germline ends. From germline, CDR1 is SGHRS and CDR2 YFSETQ. CDR3 length equals 13 residues. Drawing the rest from reference TRBV5-1 and TRBJ2-3, the complete variable domain is KAGVTQTPRYLIKTRGQQVTLSCSPISGHRSVSWYQQTPGQGLQFLFEYFSETQRNKGNFPGRFSGRQFSNSRSEMNVSTLELGDSALYLCASSVDKTDTQYFGPGTRLTVL.

The V gene is TRBV9, the J gene TRBJ1-1, with D unclear. Germline V CDR1 and CDR2: SGDLS, YYNGEE. The germline V and J ends were trimmed by 4 bases and 8 bases, with 12 bases remaining between them. The CDR3 runs to 12 residues. The CDR3 is CASSPHEGEAFF. CDR3 nucleotide sequence: TGTGCCAGCAGCCCCCACGAGGGAGAAGCTTTCTTT.

In this sample, this clone turned up a few times. This chain links TRBV6-5 with TRBJ2-7; TRBD2 is a possible D gene (7 bases). The germline V gene has CDR1 MNHEY and CDR2 SVGAGI. The CDR3 totals 15 residues. The V gene lost 0 bases and the J gene lost 2 bases, with 11 bases spanning the gap. The CDR3, as DNA: TGTGCCAGCAGTTACTCAGGGGAGGGGGCCTACGAGCAGTACTTC. Protein: CASSYSGEGAYEQYF.

The rearrangement joins TRBV7-9 to TRBJ1-1; D possibly corresponds to TRBD1 (6 bases). Trimming removed 1 base from V and 2 bases from J, with 11 bases in between. Germline CDR1 reads SEHNR; CDR2 reads FQNEAQ (reference sequence). This CDR3 contains 15 residues. The CDR3 DNA reads TGTGCCAGCAGCTTAGACAGGGCGGTTAACACTGAAGCTTTCTTT. Residues: CASSLDRAVNTEAFF.

This clone was seen more than once but under ten times. A junction boundary mismatches the germline segment, possibly from a read error. This sequence joins TRBV7-9 and TRBJ2-7; D is unresolved. The CDR3 consists of 13 residues. Germline CDR1 and CDR2: SEHNR and FQNEAQ (reference sequence). In DNA form, the CDR3 reads TGTTCCAGCAGCTCCCTCCCTACCTACGAGCAGTACTTC. It is translated as CSSSSLPTYEQYF.

The V gene is TRBV27, the J gene TRBJ1-6, with 8 positions matching TRBD1. CDR1 and CDR2 from the germline V gene are MNHEY and SMNVEV (reference sequence). The junction had 10 bases not matched to a gene; V was cut back by 5 bases and J by 7 bases. CDR3 length equals 16 residues. This CDR3 reads CASSPPDRAGNSPLHF. CDR3 coding DNA: TGTGCCAGCAGTCCTCCGGACAGGGCCGGGAATTCACCCCTCCACTTT.

The V gene is TRBV6-5, the J gene TRBJ1-1; possible D gene TRBD1, 6 bases. Germline CDR1 is MNHEY and CDR2 is SVGAGI. The germline V and J ends were trimmed by 2 bases and 6 bases, with 10 bases remaining between them. This CDR3 region has 13 residues. Here the CDR3 reads CASSYQGRAEAFF. Written as DNA, the CDR3 is TGTGCCAGCAGTTACCAGGGGAGGGCTGAAGCTTTCTTT.

This clone was counted only a few times. The gene calls are TRBV4-1 and TRBJ2-7, with TRBD1 as a possible D gene (6 bases). Germline V gene sequence: CDR1 MGHRA, CDR2 YSYEKL. This CDR3 spans 14 amino acids. V lost 0 bases and J lost 5, with 11 bases in between. Here the CDR3 DNA reads TGCGCCAGCAGCCAAGATTACAGGGCGGACGAGCAGTACTTC. It translates to CASSQDYRADEQYF.

The rearrangement uses TRBV27 and TRBJ2-1, with a tentative D call TRBD1 (6 bases). Germline V gene lookup returns CDR1 MNHEY and CDR2 SMNVEV (reference sequence). CDR3 size: 17 residues. V dropped 5 bases and J dropped 2 bases, with 19 bases sitting between them. The CDR3 sequence: CASSSTYLGQTYNEQFF. The CDR3 region has the DNA TGTGCCAGCAGTAGTACGTACCTCGGACAGACCTACAATGAGCAGTTCTTC.

This clone was seen more than once but under ten times. The chain recombines TRBV11-1 with TRBJ2-7; TRBD1 aligns across 9 bases. V dropped 5 bases and J dropped 4; count of bases not matched to a gene: 6. Germline lookup yields CDR1 SGHAT and CDR2 FQDESV (reference sequence). The CDR3 is made up of 14 amino acids. CDR3 sequence (DNA): TGTGCCAGCAGCCCTCAACAGGGGGCTTACGAGCAGTACTTC. Protein: CASSPQQGAYEQYF. The complete variable domain, with remaining parts taken from reference TRBV11-1 and TRBJ2-7, reads EAEVAQSPRYKITEKSQAVAFWCDPISGHATLYWYRQILGQGPELLVQFQDESVVDDSQLPKDRFSAERLKGVDSTLKIQPAELGDSAMYLCASSPQQGAYEQYFGPGTRLTVT.

This clone was observed a few times. This chain connects TRBV5-4 to TRBJ2-1; 11 nucleotides line up with TRBD1. With 2 bases clipped from V and 3 bases from J, the junction kept 4 bases outside the gene matches. This CDR3 spans 16 amino acids. CDR1 SGHNT and CDR2 YYREEE come from the germline V gene (reference sequence). The CDR3 nucleotides are TGTGCCAGCAGCTTCGGCGGGACAGGGGGCTACAATGAGCAGTTCTTC. Protein product: CASSFGGTGGYNEQFF.

The chain uses TRBV15 and TRBJ1-4; maybe TRBD1 (6 bases). CDR1 is LNHNV and CDR2 is YYDKDF in the germline V gene (reference sequence). This CDR3 has 16 residues. V lost 0 bases to trimming and J lost 7 bases, with 15 bases between them. In DNA form, the CDR3 reads TGTGCCACCAGCAGAGATCAACGGGGGGCGGGTGAAAAACTGTTTTTT. It is translated as CATSRDQRGAGEKLFF.

The chain combines TRBV13 with TRBJ1-1; 9 bases align to TRBD1. The trim removed 5 bases at V and 8 bases at J, leaving 12 bases unmatched. This CDR3 has 15 residues. Germline V gene data show CDR1 as PRHDT and CDR2 as FYEKMQ (reference sequence). CDR3 bases: TGTGCCAGCAGCGTTCCGGGACAGGGAAATTTGGAAGCTTTCTTT. It translates to CASSVPGQGNLEAFF.

The chain combines TRBV10-2 with TRBJ1-1; perhaps TRBD1 as D (5 bases). V lost 4 bases, J lost 5 bases, and 11 bases lay in between. The length of the CDR3 is 13 residues. Germline CDR1 and CDR2: WSHSY and SAAADI. The CDR3 protein is CASSGKGRTEAFF. The DNA for the CDR3 is TGCGCCAGCAGTGGTAAGGGGCGGACTGAAGCTTTCTTT.

The chain combines TRBV5-4 with TRBJ2-1, with D unresolved. Germline values: CDR1 SGHNT, CDR2 YYREEE (reference sequence). CDR3 length: 13 amino acids. The ends were cut back, 1 base at V and 6 bases at J, with 8 bases in the middle. The CDR3 region is CASSLSVSNEQFF. In nucleotides, the CDR3 is TGTGCCAGCAGCTTGTCAGTCAGCAATGAGCAGTTCTTC.

The V gene is TRBV5-1, the J gene TRBJ2-2; 7 bases align to TRBD2. CDR3 length equals 16 residues. V shed 5 bases and J 5 bases; nucleotides not matched to a gene: 12. Germline values: CDR1 SGHRS, CDR2 YFSETQ. The DNA of the CDR3 is TGCGCCAGCAGTACTAGCGCGGGAATAAGGACCGGGGAGCTGTTTTTT. Translating gives CASSTSAGIRTGELFF.

The chain employs TRBV11-3 and TRBJ2-1; D not resolved. The CDR3 has 14 residues. Trimming removed 5 bases from V and 6 bases from J, with 14 bases in between. Germline CDR1 SGHNT, CDR2 YENEEA. CDR3 DNA: TGTGCCAGCAGCACTGGGTCGGGTTTCAATGAGCAGTTCTTC. It codes for CASSTGSGFNEQFF.

The J gene is TRBJ1-1, the V gene TRBV27; a weak D match, TRBD1 (5 bases). CDR1 and CDR2 (germline): MNHEY, SMNVEV (reference sequence). V was trimmed by 5 bases and J by 4 bases, leaving 14 bases between them. The CDR3 contains 14 residues. As DNA, the CDR3 is TGTGCCAGCAGTCCCCGGAGGGGAGGCACTGAAGCTTTCTTT. It translates to CASSPRRGGTEAFF.

This sequence joins TRBV9 and TRBJ1-2; 8 bases are shared with TRBD1. This CDR3 is 15 amino acids long. V trimming: 3 bases; J trimming: 4 bases; junction bases outside the gene matches: 8. The germline CDR1 and CDR2 sequences are SGDLS and YYNGEE. CDR3 in amino acids: CASSANPGTGYGYTF. The CDR3 DNA reads as TGTGCCAGCAGCGCGAACCCTGGGACAGGCTATGGCTACACCTTC.